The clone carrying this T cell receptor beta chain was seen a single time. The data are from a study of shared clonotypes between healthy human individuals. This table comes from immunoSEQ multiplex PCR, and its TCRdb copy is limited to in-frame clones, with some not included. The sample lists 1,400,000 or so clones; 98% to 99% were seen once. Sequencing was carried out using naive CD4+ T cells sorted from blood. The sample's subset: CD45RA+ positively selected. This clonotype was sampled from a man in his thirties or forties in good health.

This chain's CDR3 is CASSGGQAGDTQYF. Here the CDR3 DNA reads TGTGCCAGCAGCGGGGGACAGGCAGGAGATACGCAGTATTTT. The V gene is TRBV7-3, the J gene TRBJ2-3; the match to TRBD1 covers 8 bases. The CDR3 spans 14 residues. Trimming cost V 5 bases and J 5 bases; bases outside gene matches: 6. Germline V gene sequence: CDR1 SGHTA, CDR2 FQGTGA.